The TCR beta chain under discussion was sequenced for a study of blood T cell repertoires in COVID-19. The overall study: PBMCs, B-cell-depleted T cells, or T cells provided the cDNA or gDNA that made up the material.

Some clones are missing from TCRdb's copy, which holds only in-frame ones; the method was immunoSEQ multiplex PCR. This sample has 55,000 to 70,000 clones; approximately 90% occur once, and the top ten carry 20% to 25%. From germline, CDR1 is KGHSH and CDR2 LQKENI. This CDR3 is 13 amino acids long. V was shortened by 6 bases and J by 2 bases, with 10 bases between the two germline ends. Seattle researchers signed up patients amid active infection and tracked them longitudinally. Sequenced: peripheral blood. This receptor was obtained from a woman of 80 years or more with COVID-19, enrolled during active disease. The J gene is TRBJ1-2, the V gene TRBV18; unclear D gene. The CDR3 DNA sequence: TGTGCCAGCTCGCCCTGGAGCAACTATGGCTACACCTTC. Encoded protein: CASSPWSNYGYTF.